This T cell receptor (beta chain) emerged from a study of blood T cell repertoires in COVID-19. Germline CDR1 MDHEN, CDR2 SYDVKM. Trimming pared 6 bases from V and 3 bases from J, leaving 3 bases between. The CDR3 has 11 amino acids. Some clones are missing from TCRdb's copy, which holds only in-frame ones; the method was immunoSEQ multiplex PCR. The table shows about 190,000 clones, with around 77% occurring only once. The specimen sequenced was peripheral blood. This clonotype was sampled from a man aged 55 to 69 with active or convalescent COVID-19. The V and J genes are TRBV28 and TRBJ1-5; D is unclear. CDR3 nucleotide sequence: TGTGCCAGCAGCCTCAATCAGCCCCAGCATTTT. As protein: CASSLNQPQHF.